The 27 T cell receptor beta chains presented below share a single source sample, sequenced in a study of T cell responses to AZD1222 COVID-19 vaccine. Data came from immunoSEQ multiplex PCR; TCRdb stores just in-frame clones and leaves some out. The table records under 150,000 clones, 80% to 95% of them present only once. The sample consisted of peripheral blood, taken 28 days after the second AZD1222 dose. The receptors originated from an adult who received the AZD1222 COVID-19 vaccine.

V and J are TRBV5-1 and TRBJ1-6; 8 bases map to TRBD1. J was trimmed by 4 bases and V by 4 bases; bases with no gene match: 4. Germline loops: CDR1 SGHRS, CDR2 YFSETQ. There are 15 residues in the CDR3. CDR3 protein: CASSPGQGYNSPLHF. CDR3 bases: TGCGCCAGCAGCCCTGGACAGGGTTATAATTCACCCCTCCACTTT.

This chain uses TRBV5-8 with TRBJ1-5; D uncertain. The CDR3 runs 14 residues. Germline V CDR1 and CDR2: SGHTS, YDEGEE. The V and J ends lost 0 bases and 9 bases respectively, with 13 bases between them. CDR3 sequence (DNA): TGTGCCAGCAGCTTGGTGGGTGGGCCTCGGCCCCAGCATTTT. It translates to CASSLVGGPRPQHF.

The V and J genes are TRBV28 and TRBJ1-4; D gene ambiguous. Germline CDR1 reads MDHEN; CDR2 reads SYDVKM. Trimming pared 3 bases from V and 3 bases from J, leaving 14 bases between. CDR3 length: 16 amino acids. CDR3 bases: TGTGCCAGCAGTTTTAAGGGAGGGCTTGCTAATGAAAAACTGTTTTTT. It is translated as CASSFKGGLANEKLFF.

The chain couples TRBV6-2 or TRBV6-3 to TRBJ1-2, with unresolved D. V was cut by 6 bases and J by 4 bases, with 12 bases left in between. CDR3 length: 13 amino acids. Germline V gene data show CDR1 as MNHEY and CDR2 as SVGEGT. Here the CDR3 DNA reads TGTGCCAGCAGCCCCCGGGAGACCTATGGCTACACCTTC. As protein: CASSPRETYGYTF.

The CDR3 spells CASSLTGGANYNEQFF. DNA of the CDR3: TGTGCCAGCAGCTTAACCGGCGGGGCCAACTACAATGAGCAGTTCTTC. This chain joins TRBV7-3 and TRBJ2-1; D is possibly TRBD2 (6 bases). Germline V gene sequence: CDR1 SGHTA, CDR2 FQGTGA. The CDR3 is 16 amino acids. The ends were cut back, 0 bases at V and 3 bases at J, with 12 bases in the middle.

This clone was counted a single time. The chain links TRBV9 to TRBJ1-6; 12 bases fit TRBD1. Germline trimming cut 1 base from V and 8 bases from J; bases unmatched to any gene: 4. The CDR3 covers 16 residues. Germline lookup yields CDR1 SGDLS and CDR2 YYNGEE. DNA of the CDR3: TGTGCCAGCAGCGTATCCGGGACAGGGGGCTATTCACCCCTCCACTTT. Protein sequence: CASSVSGTGGYSPLHF. Complete variable domain (other parts from reference TRBV9 and TRBJ1-6): DSGVTQTPKHLITATGQRVTLRCSPRSGDLSVYWYQQSLDQGLQFLIQYYNGEERAKGNILERFSAQQFPDLHSELNLSSLELGDSALYFCASSVSGTGGYSPLHFGNGTRLTVT.

The chain links TRBV13 to TRBJ2-7; tentatively, D is TRBD1 (5 bases). Germline V gives CDR1 PRHDT, CDR2 FYEKMQ (reference sequence). This CDR3 is built from 12 residues. The germline V and J ends were trimmed by 5 bases and 4 bases, with 9 bases remaining between them. The CDR3 sequence is CASSPAGYEQYF. In DNA, the CDR3 is TGTGCCAGCAGCCCCGCAGGGTACGAGCAGTACTTC.

J is TRBJ1-2 and V is TRBV21-1; the table assigns TRBD1, which was not confirmed against the DNA. TRBV21-1 has pseudogene status. CDR3 size: 14 residues. The CDR3 is CASSKTSRSYGYTF. CDR3 coding DNA: TGTGCCAGCAGCAAGACGTCCAGGTCCTATGGCTACACCTTC.

The chain joins TRBV5-1 to TRBJ1-1, with 11 bases lining up with TRBD1. The length of the CDR3 is 14 residues. V dropped 6 bases and J dropped 5; count of bases not matched to a gene: 6. In germline, CDR1 is SGHRS, CDR2 YFSETQ. The CDR3 loop reads CASKGTGGRTEAFF. DNA for the CDR3: TGCGCCAGCAAAGGGACAGGGGGGAGGACTGAAGCTTTCTTT.

This chain links TRBV6-5 with TRBJ1-2; 10 bases match TRBD1. In germline, CDR1 is MNHEY, CDR2 SVGAGI. Unmatched junction bases numbered 8, after V lost 6 bases and J lost 7 bases. The CDR3 totals 14 residues. The CDR3 reads CASSRTGGTGGYTF. CDR3 in DNA: TGTGCCAGCAGCCGGACAGGGGGGACAGGTGGCTACACCTTC.

The chain has TRBV7-9 and TRBJ1-3; the D gene is possibly TRBD1 (5 bases). The V end lost 5 bases, the J end lost 4 bases, and 15 bases lay between the germline ends. From germline, CDR1 is SEHNR and CDR2 FQNEAQ (reference sequence). The CDR3 consists of 15 residues. CDR3: CASSPRGGAGNTIYF. CDR3 nucleotides: TGTGCCAGCAGCCCTAGGGGCGGGGCCGGAAACACCATATATTTT. The full variable domain, completed using reference TRBV7-9 and TRBJ1-3, is DTGVSQNPRHKITKRGQNVTFRCDPISEHNRLYWYRQTLGQGPEFLTYFQNEAQLEKSRLLSDRFSAERPKGSFSTLEIQRTEQGDSAMYLCASSPRGGAGNTIYFGEGSWLTVV.

The chain couples TRBV20-1 to TRBJ2-5, with D uncertain. Germline CDR1 DFQATT, CDR2 SNEGSKA (reference sequence). V lost 2 bases and J lost 3, with 4 bases in between. CDR3 length: 11 amino acids. This CDR3 reads CSARPEETQYF. CDR3 sequence (DNA): TGCAGTGCTAGACCCGAAGAGACCCAGTACTTC.

The CDR3 DNA is TGTGCCATCAGCGACAGGGCGACTTCCTACGAGCAGTACTTC. Translated, it gives CAISDRATSYEQYF. The chain joins TRBV10-3 to TRBJ2-7, with 7 bases aligning to TRBD1. Germline assignment: CDR1 ENHRY and CDR2 SYGVKD. The CDR3 totals 14 residues. V trimming: 6 bases; J trimming: 1 base; junction bases outside the gene matches: 6.

The gene calls are TRBV7-9 and TRBJ1-5, with D unclear. V lost 5 bases, J lost 5 bases, and 10 bases lay in between. CDR3 size: 13 residues. CDR1 is SEHNR and CDR2 is FQNEAQ in the germline V gene (reference sequence). The CDR3 region is CASSINGDQPQHF. CDR3 sequence (DNA): TGTGCCAGCAGCATCAACGGGGATCAGCCCCAGCATTTT. Full variable domain (outside the CDR3, taken from reference TRBV7-9 and TRBJ1-5): DTGVSQNPRHKITKRGQNVTFRCDPISEHNRLYWYRQTLGQGPEFLTYFQNEAQLEKSRLLSDRFSAERPKGSFSTLEIQRTEQGDSAMYLCASSINGDQPQHFGDGTRLSIL.

The chain couples TRBV28 to TRBJ2-2; possibly TRBD1 or TRBD2 for D (5 bases each). Trimming took off 5 bases at V and 3 bases at J, with 13 bases between the two ends. Germline lookup yields CDR1 MDHEN and CDR2 SYDVKM. This CDR3 is built from 15 residues. This CDR3 reads CASSPPRDHTGELFF. The CDR3 DNA reads TGTGCCAGCAGTCCCCCAAGGGACCACACCGGGGAGCTGTTTTTT.

V and J are TRBV4-3 and TRBJ2-3, with 7 bases that match TRBD1. The trim removed 0 bases at V and 6 bases at J, leaving 9 bases unmatched. The CDR3 extends over 16 amino acids. Per germline, CDR1 LGHNA and CDR2 YSLEER. The CDR3 DNA follows: TGCGCCAGCAGCCAAGAAAGACAGGGAGTTCCCGATACGCAGTATTTT. Its protein product is CASSQERQGVPDTQYF.

The chain is built from TRBV19 and TRBJ1-5; TRBD1 agrees at 8 bases. The CDR3 runs to 16 residues. Germline V gene data show CDR1 as LNHDA and CDR2 as SQIVND (reference sequence). With 9 bases clipped from V and 0 bases from J, the junction kept 10 bases outside the gene matches. The CDR3 protein is CARTRDRCYSNQPQHF. CDR3 DNA sequence: TGTGCCAGGACACGGGACAGGTGCTATAGCAATCAGCCCCAGCATTTT.

The chain has TRBV19 and TRBJ1-1; 8 bases line up with TRBD1. This CDR3 spans 15 amino acids. Germline loops: CDR1 LNHDA, CDR2 SQIVND (reference sequence). V lost 1 base, J lost 1 base, and 2 bases stayed unmatched. The DNA of the CDR3 is TGTGCCAGTAGTATAGGGGGGACAGGGAACACTGAAGCTTTCTTT. Translation gives CASSIGGTGNTEAFF.

The V call is TRBV27, the J call TRBJ1-5; D is possibly TRBD1 (6 bases). The germline V gene has CDR1 MNHEY and CDR2 SMNVEV (reference sequence). The CDR3 loop spans 16 amino acids. Trimming cost V 5 bases and J 2 bases, with 16 bases left between them. The CDR3 here is CASSPPPGGRNQPQHF. The CDR3 nucleotides are TGTGCCAGCAGTCCCCCCCCCGGGGGGCGCAATCAGCCCCAGCATTTT.

The rearrangement joins TRBV4-3 to TRBJ1-2; TRBD1 matches at 7 bases. V lost 1 base, J lost 4 bases, and 9 bases stayed unmatched. The CDR3 spans 16 residues. Germline V gene lookup returns CDR1 LGHNA and CDR2 YSLEER. In DNA, the CDR3 is TGCGCCAGCAGCCAAGCGGCCGGCAGGGGGACCTATGGCTACACCTTC. Residues: CASSQAAGRGTYGYTF.

In DNA form, the CDR3 reads TGCGCCAGCAGCCCGCAACCTAGCGGGGGGGCGAATGAGCAGTTCTTC. Translating it yields CASSPQPSGGANEQFF. The chain has TRBV5-1 and TRBJ2-1; 12 bases are shared with TRBD2. Germline V gene sequence: CDR1 SGHRS, CDR2 YFSETQ. Losses at the gene ends were 4 bases for V and 7 bases for J; bases not matched to a gene: 9. There are 16 residues in the CDR3.

The chain couples TRBV19 to TRBJ1-3; D is perhaps TRBD1 (5 bases). CDR3 size: 13 residues. The germline V gene encodes CDR1 LNHDA and CDR2 SQIVND (reference sequence). The V end was cut by 3 bases, the J end by 8 bases, with 11 bases between. CDR3 nucleotide sequence: TGTGCCAGTAGTATGTCAGGGACGGACACCATATATTTT. This translates into CASSMSGTDTIYF.

This chain joins TRBV5-1 and TRBJ1-2, with D possibly being TRBD1 (6 bases). Germline CDR1 and CDR2: SGHRS and YFSETQ. Trimming shortened V by 2 bases and J by 0 bases, and 11 bases separated the two germline ends. The CDR3 totals 15 residues. The CDR3 protein is CASSLTGQTNYGYTF. As DNA, the CDR3 is TGCGCCAGCAGCTTAACAGGGCAGACTAACTATGGCTACACCTTC.

This rearrangement joins TRBV19 to TRBJ1-6; D might be TRBD1 (5 bases). The CDR3 spans 13 residues. The germline V and J ends were trimmed by 3 bases and 8 bases, with 8 bases remaining between them. Germline values: CDR1 LNHDA, CDR2 SQIVND (reference sequence). The CDR3 coding sequence is TGTGCCAGTAGTATCAGGGAGGATTCACCCCTCCACTTT. Translated: CASSIREDSPLHF.

The chain employs TRBV6-4 and TRBJ2-4; D tentatively fits TRBD1 or TRBD2 (5 bases each). CDR3 size: 14 residues. CDR1 and CDR2 (germline): MRHNA, SNTAGT. Trimming shortened V by 6 bases and J by 3 bases, and 12 bases separated the two germline ends. This CDR3 is CASSERDHKNIQYF. The CDR3 bases are TGTGCCAGCAGCGAACGGGACCACAAAAACATTCAGTACTTC.

V is TRBV6-2 or TRBV6-3 and J is TRBJ2-2; unclear D gene. The CDR3 loop spans 12 amino acids. Trimming cost V 2 bases and J 6 bases, with 4 bases left between them. CDR1 and CDR2 (germline): MNHEY, SVGEGT. The CDR3 sequence is CASSYLPGELFF. The CDR3 region has the DNA TGTGCCAGCAGTTACCTCCCCGGGGAGCTGTTTTTT.

The CDR3 DNA reads as TGTGCCTGGAGACCAAGGGGTGCTAATGAAAAACTGTTTTTT. Residues: CAWRPRGANEKLFF. This chain joins TRBV30 and TRBJ1-4; TRBD1 might be the D (5 bases). The germline gives CDR1 GTSNPN, CDR2 SVGIG (reference sequence). The CDR3 loop spans 14 amino acids. V was pared by 3 bases and J by 3 bases, with 11 bases between.